The entry that follows covers one T cell receptor (beta chain) sequence. Its specificity is unknown. The record originates from a study of T-cell memory formation after mild COVID-19. Looking at the study overall: TCR clusters were largely donor specific. Whole-study results and caveats: Cross-reactive memory apparently joined, as some responding clones appeared in pre-infection memory. There was no confirmation that second-wave clones peaking on day 37 were SARS-CoV-2 specific.

Constant-segment primers were used for 5'RACE, and the resulting TCR alpha and TCR beta cDNA libraries carried sample barcodes and UMIs. TCRdb called the 5' RACE reads again in MiXCR, with one record for every CDR3 protein. Found here are about 360,000 distinct CDR3 sequences, over 10% of them singletons; the top ten hold about a fifth. The TCR comes from a man aged 18 to 29 who had mild COVID-19 (a few samples of this study predate the infection). Cell type and time point are not known. The sample taken for sequencing was PBMCs or a T cell subset sorted from them (not recorded which).

CDR3 nucleotide sequence: TGCAGTGCTAGAGAGAGGACAGGGGTCGGAGAGCAGTACTTC. It specifies CSARERTGVGEQYF. The chain joins TRBV20-1 to TRBJ2-7; TRBD1 matches at 9 bases. The V and J ends lost 0 bases and 7 bases, in that order; junction bases with no gene match: 7. Looked up from germline, CDR1 is DFQATT and CDR2 is SNEGSKA (reference sequence). The CDR3 totals 14 residues.